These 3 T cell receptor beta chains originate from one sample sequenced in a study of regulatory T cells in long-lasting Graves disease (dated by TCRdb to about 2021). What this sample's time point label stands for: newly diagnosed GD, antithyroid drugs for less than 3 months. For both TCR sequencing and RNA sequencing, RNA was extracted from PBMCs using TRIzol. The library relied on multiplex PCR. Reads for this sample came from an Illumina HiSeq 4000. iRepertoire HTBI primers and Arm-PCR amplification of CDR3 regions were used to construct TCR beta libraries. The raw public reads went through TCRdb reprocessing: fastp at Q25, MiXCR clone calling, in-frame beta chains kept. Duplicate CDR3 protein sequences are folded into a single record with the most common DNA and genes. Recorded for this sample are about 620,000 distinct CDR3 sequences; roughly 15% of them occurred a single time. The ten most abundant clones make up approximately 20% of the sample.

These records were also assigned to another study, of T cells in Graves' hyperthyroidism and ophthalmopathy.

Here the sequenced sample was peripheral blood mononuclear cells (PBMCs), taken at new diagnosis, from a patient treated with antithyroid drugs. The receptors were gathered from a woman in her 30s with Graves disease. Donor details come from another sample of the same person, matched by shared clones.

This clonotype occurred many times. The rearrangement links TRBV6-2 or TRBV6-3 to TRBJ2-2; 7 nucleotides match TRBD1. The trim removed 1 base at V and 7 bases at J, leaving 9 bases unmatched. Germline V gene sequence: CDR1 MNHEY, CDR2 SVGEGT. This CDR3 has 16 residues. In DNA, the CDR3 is TGTGCCAGCAGTTACTTGGGGACAGTCGCGATCGGGGAGCTGTTTTTT. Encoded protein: CASSYLGTVAIGELFF.

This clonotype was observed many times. CDR3 nucleotide sequence: TGCAGTGCTAGGAGCGGGAGTGGTACGCTCGAGCAGTACTTC. It specifies CSARSGSGTLEQYF. The J gene is TRBJ2-7, the V gene TRBV20-1; 8 bases line up with TRBD2. The CDR3 totals 14 residues. CDR1 and CDR2 (germline): DFQATT, SNEGSKA (reference sequence). V was pared by 3 bases and J by 6 bases, with 10 bases of the junction left unmatched.

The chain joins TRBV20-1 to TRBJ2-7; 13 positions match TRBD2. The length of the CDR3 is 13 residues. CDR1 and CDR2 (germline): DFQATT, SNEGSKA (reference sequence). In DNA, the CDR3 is TGCAGAACTAGCGGGAGGGGAACCTACGAGCAGTACTTC. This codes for CRTSGRGTYEQYF.